The 31 T cell receptor beta chains below all came from one sample that was sequenced in a study of shared clonotypes between healthy human individuals. Only CD45RO-negative cells positively selected for CCR7 counted as naive CD8 cells, so terminally differentiated effector memory CD45RA+ cells were excluded. The protocol was immunoSEQ multiplex PCR, while the TCRdb copy is restricted to in-frame clones and leaves out a portion. The table lists 1.5 million to 2.5 million clones, less than 95% of them singletons, with under 1.5% in the top ten. Specimen: naive CD8+ T cells sorted from blood. Receptor source: a man between 18 and 29 years old in good health.

The chain recombines TRBV11-2 with TRBJ2-2; TRBD2 aligns across 10 bases. The germline V gene encodes CDR1 SGHAT and CDR2 FQNNGV. The CDR3 contains 15 residues. V dropped 1 base and J dropped 6; count of bases not matched to a gene: 2. Here the CDR3 reads CASSLASGRSGELFF. The CDR3 DNA follows: TGTGCCAGCAGCTTAGCTAGCGGGAGATCCGGGGAGCTGTTTTTT.

V is TRBV5-4 and J is TRBJ2-7; a possible D gene is TRBD1 (6 bases). Deletions cut 1 base from V and 7 bases from J, with 12 bases between. The CDR3 covers 13 residues. From germline, CDR1 is SGHNT and CDR2 YYREEE (reference sequence). The CDR3: CASSLSKGTEQYF. DNA of the CDR3: TGTGCCAGCAGCTTGTCGAAAGGGACAGAGCAGTACTTC.

The genes are TRBV14 and TRBJ2-2; no clear D gene. Germline lookup yields CDR1 SGHDN and CDR2 FVKESK. The CDR3 is 13 residues long. V lost 7 bases and J 6 bases, leaving 12 bases between the germline ends. For the CDR3, the DNA is TGTGCCAGCACCAACGGAGCCCCCGGGGAGCTGTTTTTT. Translation gives CASTNGAPGELFF.

The chain carries TRBV6-1 and TRBJ2-7; D is uncertain. Trimming pared 6 bases from V and 2 bases from J, leaving 14 bases between. Germline lookup yields CDR1 MNHNS and CDR2 SASEGT. The CDR3 consists of 14 residues. The CDR3 DNA reads as TGTGCCAGCAGCCCATTCGGGTTCCCCTACGAGCAGTACTTC. Protein: CASSPFGFPYEQYF.

The genes are TRBV7-9 and TRBJ2-2; TRBD2 matches 8 bases. This CDR3 region has 16 residues. Trimming took 9 bases from V and 0 from J; bases not matched to a gene: 9. CDR1 and CDR2 (germline): SEHNR, FQNEAQ (reference sequence). The CDR3 here is CARWDSSGPNTGELFF. The CDR3 bases are TGTGCCAGATGGGATTCTAGCGGGCCGAACACCGGGGAGCTGTTTTTT.

The rearrangement joins TRBV27 to TRBJ1-6; D is unresolved. Trimming shortened V by 4 bases and J by 6 bases, and 7 bases separated the two germline ends. The CDR3 runs to 13 residues. The V gene's germline CDR1 is MNHEY and CDR2 SMNVEV (reference sequence). CDR3 loop: CASSSLINSPLHF. For the CDR3, the DNA is TGTGCCAGCAGTTCACTCATTAATTCACCCCTCCACTTT.

The rearrangement uses TRBV10-3 and TRBJ1-2; D is uncertain. V dropped 6 bases and J dropped 8 bases, with 37 bases sitting between them. Germline CDR1 is ENHRY and CDR2 is SYGVKD. The CDR3 extends over 20 amino acids. The CDR3 loop is CAIRREMSPNPPYNPYGYTF. The CDR3 nucleotides are TGTGCCATCAGGCGGGAAATGAGCCCCAACCCTCCCTATAATCCTTACGGCTACACCTTC.

Details on this clone: Within the sample, other DNA sequences also encode this same CDR3. V and J are TRBV9 and TRBJ1-2, with a tentative D call TRBD1 (6 bases). The CDR3 covers 14 residues. The V and J ends lost 4 bases and 5 bases respectively, with 15 bases between them. Looked up from germline, CDR1 is SGDLS and CDR2 is YYNGEE. The DNA for the CDR3 is TGTGCCAGCAGCCTGGGAGGGGGATCGTATGGCTACACCTTC. It codes for CASSLGGGSYGYTF. Together with reference TRBV9 and TRBJ1-2, the CDR3 gives the full variable domain: DSGVTQTPKHLITATGQRVTLRCSPRSGDLSVYWYQQSLDQGLQFLIQYYNGEERAKGNILERFSAQQFPDLHSELNLSSLELGDSALYFCASSLGGGSYGYTFGSGTRLTVV.

The chain links TRBV7-9 to TRBJ2-2; 9 bases map to TRBD1. The CDR3 runs 16 residues. Germline-derived CDR1 and CDR2 are SEHNR and FQNEAQ (reference sequence). Unmatched junction bases numbered 10, after V lost 5 bases and J lost 6 bases. CDR3 in DNA: TGTGCCAGCAGCATGCCCGGGACAGGGCTTGCCGGGGAGCTGTTTTTT. Its translation: CASSMPGTGLAGELFF.

This sequence joins TRBV28 and TRBJ1-2; weak D call: TRBD1 (5 bases). The V end lost 6 bases, the J end lost 5 bases, and 16 bases lay between the germline ends. The CDR3 consists of 14 residues. Germline V gene lookup returns CDR1 MDHEN and CDR2 SYDVKM. CDR3 sequence reads: CASSDPGTLYGYTF. The CDR3 DNA sequence: TGTGCCAGCAGCGACCCTGGGACTTTATATGGCTACACCTTC.

This clone was recorded only once. The rearrangement joins TRBV5-1 to TRBJ2-7; TRBD2 agrees at 7 bases. CDR1 SGHRS and CDR2 YFSETQ come from the germline V gene. Unmatched junction bases numbered 14, after V lost 7 bases and J lost 4 bases. The CDR3 covers 15 residues. CDR3 region: CASGRWGGLMYEQYF. DNA of the CDR3: TGCGCCAGCGGCCGTTGGGGGGGACTAATGTACGAGCAGTACTTC.

The rearrangement joins TRBV6-5 to TRBJ2-1; 8 nucleotides match TRBD2. CDR3 length: 15 residues. Germline values: CDR1 MNHEY, CDR2 SVGAGI. V gave up 0 bases and J gave up 5 bases; unmatched junction bases: 3. The CDR3 DNA is TGTGCCAGCAGTTACTCCCCCGGGGGGGACAATGAGCAGTTCTTC. This gives the protein CASSYSPGGDNEQFF.

This chain links TRBV9 with TRBJ2-7, with TRBD1 identical over 8 bases. V gave up 4 bases and J gave up 5 bases; unmatched junction bases: 8. The CDR3 spans 14 residues. Per germline, CDR1 SGDLS and CDR2 YYNGEE. In DNA, the CDR3 is TGTGCCAGCAGCCCCAGGGGGCAGGTCGACGAGCAGTACTTC. Its protein product is CASSPRGQVDEQYF.

For this clone: The same CDR3 arises from other DNA sequences in this sample as well. This chain joins TRBV9 and TRBJ2-7; the D gene is possibly TRBD1 (6 bases). The ends were cut back, 0 bases at V and 3 bases at J, with 10 bases in the middle. From germline, CDR1 is SGDLS and CDR2 YYNGEE. The CDR3 runs 14 residues. This CDR3 reads CASSVAPGDYEQYF. In DNA form, the CDR3 reads TGTGCCAGCAGCGTAGCTCCAGGGGACTACGAGCAGTACTTC.

The rearrangement uses TRBV29-1 and TRBJ2-7; TRBD1 might be the D (5 bases). In germline, CDR1 is SQVTM, CDR2 ANQGSEA. The V end lost 7 bases, the J end lost 0 bases, and 10 bases lay between the germline ends. The CDR3 runs to 12 residues. This CDR3 is CSAWTSSYEQYF. For the CDR3, the DNA is TGCAGCGCTTGGACAAGCTCCTACGAGCAGTACTTC.

J is TRBJ2-7 and V is TRBV29-1; the match to TRBD1 covers 8 bases. V trimming: 0 bases; J trimming: 1 base; junction bases outside the gene matches: 2. Per the germline V gene, CDR1 is SQVTM and CDR2 is ANQGSEA. The CDR3 contains 14 residues. The CDR3 here is CSVEEDRGSYEQYF. CDR3 nucleotide sequence: TGCAGCGTTGAAGAAGACAGGGGATCCTACGAGCAGTACTTC.

The chain carries TRBV7-2 and TRBJ1-1; D is undetermined. This CDR3 is 14 amino acids long. V lost 4 bases to trimming and J lost 0 bases, with 9 bases between them. From germline, CDR1 is SGHTA and CDR2 FQGNSA. This CDR3 is CASSSKGMNTEAFF. The CDR3 DNA is TGTGCCAGCAGCTCAAAAGGTATGAACACTGAAGCTTTCTTT.

This clone appeared once. The chain has TRBV27 and TRBJ2-7; TRBD2 might be the D (6 bases). CDR1 is MNHEY and CDR2 is SMNVEV in the germline V gene (reference sequence). CDR3 length: 15 residues. V was shortened by 6 bases and J by 2 bases, with 17 bases between the two germline ends. CDR3 nucleotides: TGTGCCAGCAGCCTGGGAGGTGGGCAGACCTACGAGCAGTACTTC. Its translation: CASSLGGGQTYEQYF.

This sequence joins TRBV2 and TRBJ1-5; a weak D match, TRBD1 (5 bases). The CDR3 loop spans 12 amino acids. Germline loops: CDR1 SNHLY, CDR2 FYNNEI. V was cut by 7 bases and J by 4 bases, with 8 bases left in between. CDR3 residues: CASKEGNQPQHF. Written as DNA, the CDR3 is TGTGCCAGCAAGGAGGGGAATCAGCCCCAGCATTTT. Supplemented by reference TRBV2 and TRBJ1-5, the full variable domain reads EPEVTQTPSHQVTQMGQEVILRCVPISNHLYFYWYRQILGQKVEFLVSFYNNEISEKSEIFDDQFSVERPDGSNFTLKIRSTKLEDSAMYFCASKEGNQPQHFGDGTRLSIL.

This sequence joins TRBV5-5 and TRBJ2-7; D unclear. The CDR3 is 14 residues long. Between the trimmed V and J ends, which lost 0 bases and 3 bases, there was a span of 10 bases. Germline CDR1 is SGHKS and CDR2 is YYEKEE (reference sequence). Here the CDR3 DNA reads TGTGCCAGCAGCTTGGTCGTGTGGGGCTACGAGCAGTACTTC. Its protein product is CASSLVVWGYEQYF.

The V call is TRBV14, the J call TRBJ2-1; tentatively, D is TRBD2 (6 bases). Between the trimmed V and J ends, which lost 11 bases and 10 bases, there was a span of 9 bases. Germline V gives CDR1 SGHDN, CDR2 FVKESK. This CDR3 is built from 9 residues. The CDR3 DNA reads TGTGCCCGGGAGCGGGAGCAGTTCTTC. This sequence encodes CAREREQFF.

The CDR3: CASSLDRGGYTF. In nucleotides, the CDR3 is TGTGCCAGCAGTCTCGACAGGGGTGGCTACACCTTC. This chain uses TRBV6-5 with TRBJ1-2; 8 bases match TRBD1. The CDR3 length is 12 residues. The V gene's germline CDR1 is MNHEY and CDR2 SVGAGI. V was clipped by 5 bases and J by 7 bases; unmatched bases: 3.

On this clone itself: At the DNA level, this CDR3 is encoded by other sequences in the same sample as well. This sequence joins TRBV7-9 and TRBJ2-7; unclear D gene. Germline CDR1 reads SEHNR; CDR2 reads FQNEAQ (reference sequence). Deletions cut 1 base from V and 2 bases from J, with 6 bases between. This CDR3 contains 13 residues. For the CDR3, the DNA is TGTGCCAGCAGCTTAGGACAACCCTACGAGCAGTACTTC. Amino acids: CASSLGQPYEQYF.

The chain recombines TRBV2 with TRBJ1-1; no definite D call. CDR1 and CDR2 (germline): SNHLY, FYNNEI. V shed 6 bases and J shed 4 bases, with 15 bases lying between them. The CDR3 is 14 amino acids. The CDR3 sequence is CASRDPTESTEAFF. The CDR3 coding sequence is TGTGCCAGCAGGGACCCGACGGAGAGCACTGAAGCTTTCTTT.

This chain uses TRBV6-1 with TRBJ1-6; 7 bases are a match to TRBD1. This CDR3 region has 15 residues. V dropped 1 base and J dropped 8; count of bases not matched to a gene: 5. Germline values: CDR1 MNHNS, CDR2 SASEGT. Written as DNA, the CDR3 is TGTGCCAGCAGTGAAGTACGGGGGACAGATTCACCCCTCCACTTT. This encodes CASSEVRGTDSPLHF.

The chain employs TRBV5-1 and TRBJ2-2; 9 nucleotides line up with TRBD1. With V trimmed by 4 bases and J by 4 bases, 11 bases remained unmatched. This CDR3 has 17 residues. Germline values: CDR1 SGHRS, CDR2 YFSETQ. CDR3 sequence reads: CASSDGQGRFGTGELFF. DNA of the CDR3: TGCGCCAGCAGCGACGGACAGGGGCGTTTCGGCACCGGGGAGCTGTTTTTT.

The rearrangement joins TRBV28 to TRBJ2-1; TRBD1 matches 10 bases. Germline V CDR1 and CDR2: MDHEN, SYDVKM. V was clipped by 4 bases and J by 6 bases; unmatched bases: 3. This CDR3 contains 14 residues. CDR3 amino acids: CASSSGTGVNEQFF. The CDR3 coding sequence is TGTGCCAGCAGTTCCGGGACAGGGGTCAATGAGCAGTTCTTC.

This clone was seen just once. The chain links TRBV5-6 to TRBJ2-7; tentatively, D is TRBD1 or TRBD2 (5 bases each). Trimming removed 6 bases from V and 3 bases from J, with 16 bases in between. The CDR3 runs to 14 residues. CDR1 SGHDT and CDR2 YYEEEE come from the germline V gene. The CDR3 reads CASTLGLGVYEQYF. CDR3 nucleotides: TGTGCCAGCACCCTAGGACTGGGGGTCTACGAGCAGTACTTC.

CDR3 nucleotide sequence: TGTGCCAGCAGCTTAGAAGAGGTTAACATTCAGTACTTC. Translating gives CASSLEEVNIQYF. This sequence joins TRBV7-9 and TRBJ2-4; D is unresolved. From germline, CDR1 is SEHNR and CDR2 FQNEAQ (reference sequence). The CDR3 has 13 residues. The V end lost 1 base, the J end lost 7 bases, and 8 bases lay between the germline ends. Using reference TRBV7-9 and TRBJ2-4 for the parts outside the CDR3, the full variable domain is DTGVSQNPRHKITKRGQNVTFRCDPISEHNRLYWYRQTLGQGPEFLTYFQNEAQLEKSRLLSDRFSAERPKGSFSTLEIQRTEQGDSAMYLCASSLEEVNIQYFGAGTRLSVL.

The chain is built from TRBV29-1 and TRBJ2-7; the D call may be TRBD1 or TRBD2 (5 bases each). The germline V gene has CDR1 SQVTM and CDR2 ANQGSEA. CDR3 length: 15 residues. The V gene lost 3 bases and the J gene lost 0 bases, with 15 bases spanning the gap. CDR3 in DNA: TGCAGCGTTGAGATAACGGGACCCATCTCCTACGAGCAGTACTTC. Its protein product is CSVEITGPISYEQYF.

V gene TRBV5-6 combines with J gene TRBJ1-1, with 10 bases fitting TRBD1. The CDR3 loop spans 13 amino acids. The V segment lost 6 bases and the J segment 6 bases; nucleotides outside the gene matches: 5. Germline CDR1 reads SGHDT; CDR2 reads YYEEEE. CDR3 loop: CASNRQGASEAFF. CDR3 DNA sequence: TGTGCCAGCAACCGACAGGGGGCCTCTGAAGCTTTCTTT.